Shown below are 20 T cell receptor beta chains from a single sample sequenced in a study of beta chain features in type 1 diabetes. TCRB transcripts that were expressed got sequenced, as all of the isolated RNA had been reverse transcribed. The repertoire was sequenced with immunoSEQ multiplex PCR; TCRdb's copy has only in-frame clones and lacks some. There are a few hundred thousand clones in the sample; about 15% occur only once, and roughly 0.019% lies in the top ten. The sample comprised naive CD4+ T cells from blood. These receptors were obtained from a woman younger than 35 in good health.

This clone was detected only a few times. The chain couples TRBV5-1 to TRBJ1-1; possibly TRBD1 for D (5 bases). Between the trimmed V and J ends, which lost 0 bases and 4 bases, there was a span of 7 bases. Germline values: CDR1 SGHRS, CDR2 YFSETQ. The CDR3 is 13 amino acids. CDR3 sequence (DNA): TGCGCCAGCAGCTTGGCAGGGCTCACTGAAGCTTTCTTT. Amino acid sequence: CASSLAGLTEAFF.

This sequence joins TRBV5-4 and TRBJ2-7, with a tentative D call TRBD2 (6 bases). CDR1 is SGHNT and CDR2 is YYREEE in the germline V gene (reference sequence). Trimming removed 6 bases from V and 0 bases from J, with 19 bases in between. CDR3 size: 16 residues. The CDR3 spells CASKRLGPTSSYEQYF. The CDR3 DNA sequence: TGTGCCAGCAAACGATTAGGACCGACTAGCTCCTACGAGCAGTACTTC.

For the CDR3, the DNA is TGCGCCAGCAGCTTGCCGGGACTAGAAACCTACAATGAGCAGTTCTTC. This codes for CASSLPGLETYNEQFF. V usage is TRBV5-1 and J usage is TRBJ2-1; 8 bases are a match to TRBD2. This CDR3 comprises 16 residues. Looked up from germline, CDR1 is SGHRS and CDR2 is YFSETQ. V shed 1 base, J shed 2 bases, and the junction held 5 bases outside the gene matches.

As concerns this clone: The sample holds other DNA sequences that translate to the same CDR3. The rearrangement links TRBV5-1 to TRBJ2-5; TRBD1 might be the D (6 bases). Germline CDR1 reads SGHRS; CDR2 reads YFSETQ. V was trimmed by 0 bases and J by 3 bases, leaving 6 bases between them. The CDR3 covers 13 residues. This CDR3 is CASSLGTEETQYF. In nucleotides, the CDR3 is TGCGCCAGCAGCTTGGGGACAGAAGAGACCCAGTACTTC.

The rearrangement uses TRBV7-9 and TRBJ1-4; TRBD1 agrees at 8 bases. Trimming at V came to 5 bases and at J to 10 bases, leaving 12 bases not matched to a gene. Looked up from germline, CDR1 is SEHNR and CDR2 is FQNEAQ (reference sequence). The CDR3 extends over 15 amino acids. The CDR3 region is CASSEMDRALGKLFF. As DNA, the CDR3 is TGTGCCAGCAGCGAAATGGACAGGGCTCTCGGAAAACTGTTTTTT.

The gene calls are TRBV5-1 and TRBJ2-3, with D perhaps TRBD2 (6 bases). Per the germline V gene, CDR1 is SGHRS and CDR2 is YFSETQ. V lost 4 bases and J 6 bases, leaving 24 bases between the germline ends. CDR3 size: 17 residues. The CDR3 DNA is TGCGCCAGCAGCCCTCAGCTCACCGGGACTCAGAAGGATACGCAGTATTTT. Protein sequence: CASSPQLTGTQKDTQYF.

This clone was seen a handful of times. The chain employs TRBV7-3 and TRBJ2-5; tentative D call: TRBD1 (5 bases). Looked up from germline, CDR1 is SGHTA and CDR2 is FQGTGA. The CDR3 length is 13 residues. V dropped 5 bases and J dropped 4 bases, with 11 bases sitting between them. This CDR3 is CASSIQGGETQYF. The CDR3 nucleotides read TGTGCCAGCAGCATTCAGGGTGGAGAGACCCAGTACTTC.

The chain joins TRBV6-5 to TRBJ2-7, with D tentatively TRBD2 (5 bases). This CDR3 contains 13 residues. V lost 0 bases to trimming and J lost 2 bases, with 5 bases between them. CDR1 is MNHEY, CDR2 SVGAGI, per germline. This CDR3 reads CASSYSRAYEQYF. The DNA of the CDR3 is TGTGCCAGCAGTTACTCGAGGGCCTACGAGCAGTACTTC.

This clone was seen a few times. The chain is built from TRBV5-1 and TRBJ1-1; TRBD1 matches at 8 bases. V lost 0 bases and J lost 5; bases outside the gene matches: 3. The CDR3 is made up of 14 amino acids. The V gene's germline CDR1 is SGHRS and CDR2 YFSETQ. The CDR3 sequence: CASSLGGDRTEAFF. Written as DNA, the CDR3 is TGCGCCAGCAGCTTGGGCGGGGACAGGACTGAAGCTTTCTTT.

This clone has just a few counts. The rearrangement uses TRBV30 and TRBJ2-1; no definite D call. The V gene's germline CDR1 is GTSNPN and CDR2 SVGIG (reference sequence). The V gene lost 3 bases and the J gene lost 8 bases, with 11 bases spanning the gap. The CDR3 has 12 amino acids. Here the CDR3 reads CAWSYQVYEQFF. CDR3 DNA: TGTGCCTGGAGCTACCAAGTCTATGAGCAGTTCTTC.

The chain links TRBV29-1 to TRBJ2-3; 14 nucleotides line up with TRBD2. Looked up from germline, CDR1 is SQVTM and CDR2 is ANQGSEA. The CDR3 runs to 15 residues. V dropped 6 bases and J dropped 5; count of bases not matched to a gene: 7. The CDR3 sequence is CSVAGLAGGLDTQYF. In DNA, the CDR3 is TGCAGCGTCGCTGGACTAGCGGGAGGACTAGATACGCAGTATTTT.

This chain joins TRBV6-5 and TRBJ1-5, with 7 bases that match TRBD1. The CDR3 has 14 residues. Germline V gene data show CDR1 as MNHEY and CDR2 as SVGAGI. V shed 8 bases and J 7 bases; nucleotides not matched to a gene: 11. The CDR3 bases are TGTGCCAGCGCTCTAGGAGGGGGCGGACAGCCCCAGCATTTT. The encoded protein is CASALGGGGQPQHF.

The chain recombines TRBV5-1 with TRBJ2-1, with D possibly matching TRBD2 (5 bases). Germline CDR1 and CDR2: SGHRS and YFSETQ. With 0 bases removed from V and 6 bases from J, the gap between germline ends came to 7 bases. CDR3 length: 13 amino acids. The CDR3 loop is CASSLETINEQFF. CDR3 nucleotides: TGCGCCAGCAGCTTGGAGACTATCAATGAGCAGTTCTTC.

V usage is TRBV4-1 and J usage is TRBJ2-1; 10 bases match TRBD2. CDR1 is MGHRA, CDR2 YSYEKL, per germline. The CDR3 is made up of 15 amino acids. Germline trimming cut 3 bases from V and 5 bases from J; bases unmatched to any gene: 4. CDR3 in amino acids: CASSHRGLADNEQFF. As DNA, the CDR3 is TGCGCCAGCAGCCACCGCGGACTAGCGGACAATGAGCAGTTCTTC.

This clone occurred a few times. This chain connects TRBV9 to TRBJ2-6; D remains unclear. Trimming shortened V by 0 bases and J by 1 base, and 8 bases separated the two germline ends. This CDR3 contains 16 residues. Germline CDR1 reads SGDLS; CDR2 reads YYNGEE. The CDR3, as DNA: TGTGCCAGCAGCGTAGTCCCGGGTTCTGGGGCCAACGTCCTGACTTTC. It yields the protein CASSVVPGSGANVLTF.

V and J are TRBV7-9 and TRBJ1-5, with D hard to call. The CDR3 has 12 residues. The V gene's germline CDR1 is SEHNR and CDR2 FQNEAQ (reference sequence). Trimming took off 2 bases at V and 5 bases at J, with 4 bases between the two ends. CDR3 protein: CASSLWHQPQHF. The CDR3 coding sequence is TGTGCCAGCAGCTTATGGCATCAGCCCCAGCATTTT.

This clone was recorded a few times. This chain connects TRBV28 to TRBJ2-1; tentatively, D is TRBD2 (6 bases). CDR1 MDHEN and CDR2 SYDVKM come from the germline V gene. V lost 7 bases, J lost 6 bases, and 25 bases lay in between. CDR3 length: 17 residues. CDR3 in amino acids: CASTLGTAGTSLNEQFF. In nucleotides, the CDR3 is TGTGCCAGCACCCTGGGGACCGCGGGAACTTCGCTCAATGAGCAGTTCTTC.

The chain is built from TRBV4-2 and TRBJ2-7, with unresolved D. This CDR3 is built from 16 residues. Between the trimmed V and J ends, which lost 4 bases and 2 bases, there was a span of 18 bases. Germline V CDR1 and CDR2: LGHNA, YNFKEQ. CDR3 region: CASSPTTRPGPYEQYF. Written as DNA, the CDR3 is TGTGCCAGCAGCCCAACTACCAGACCTGGCCCCTACGAGCAGTACTTC.

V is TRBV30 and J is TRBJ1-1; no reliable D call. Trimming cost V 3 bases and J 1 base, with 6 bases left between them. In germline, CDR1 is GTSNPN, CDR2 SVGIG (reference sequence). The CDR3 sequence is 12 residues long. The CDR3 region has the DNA TGTGCCTGGAGCCGCAGGAACACTGAAGCTTTCTTT. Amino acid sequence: CAWSRRNTEAFF. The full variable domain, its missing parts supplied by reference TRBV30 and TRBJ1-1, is SQTIHQWPATLVQPVGSPLSLECTVEGTSNPNLYWYRQAAGRGLQLLFYSVGIGQISSEVPQNLSASRPQDRQFILSSKKLLLSDSGFYLCAWSRRNTEAFFGQGTRLTVV.

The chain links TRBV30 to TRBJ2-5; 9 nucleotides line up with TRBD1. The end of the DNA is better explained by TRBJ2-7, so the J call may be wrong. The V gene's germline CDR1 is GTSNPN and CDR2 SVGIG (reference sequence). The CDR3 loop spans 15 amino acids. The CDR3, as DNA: TGTGCCTGGAGTGTCCCCGGGACAGGGAATAGCGAGCAGTACTTC. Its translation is CAWSVPGTGNSEQYF.